This T cell receptor (beta chain) was captured by sequencing in a study of blood T cell repertoires in COVID-19 (dated by TCRdb to 2018 to 2020). Describing the broader study: Samples covering the acute and convalescent phases of COVID-19 were provided by collaborators in the United States, Italy and Spain. The material from the prospective study consisted of cDNA or gDNA derived from T cells, B-cell-depleted T cells, or PBMCs. Subjects who had been exposed to COVID-19, were actively infected with it, or had recovered from it provided the deeply sampled blood TCRbeta repertoires that made up the dataset. The repertoires were made available in a free public database intended to serve as a resource for research on the immune response to SARS-CoV-2. The samples were drawn from two sources: the first 160 participants of the ongoing ImmuneRACE study, and over 950 subjects contributed by 6 global collaborators. The sample metadata nearly always contained a de-identified subject ID, COVID-19 status, age in years and sex. Where available, HLA class I and class II types were obtained from metadata supplied by the sample provider rather than from assay-based typing.

CDR1 and CDR2 (MDHEN, SYDVKM) derive from the germline V gene. From cysteine to phenylalanine, the CDR3 is 15 amino acids long. The retained sequence is limited to the CDR3, 45 bases, with the frame set at the first base. V loses 5 bases of germline sequence and J loses 4 bases, and the interval between the two ends is 15 bases. The paper's findings and limits, for the study overall: The amount of clinical and demographic metadata varied by source and participant and was provided uncurated.

TCRbeta CDR3 regions were amplified from genomic DNA by means of the immunoSEQ Assay, a bias-controlled multiplex PCR. The authors' pipeline ran thus. Within the assay, amplification of reference gene primers was used to estimate how many nucleated cells each sample contained. To quantify the absolute abundance of each unique TCRbeta CDR3 rearrangement, sequence reads were collapsed and filtered. For each sample, productive Simpson clonality was calculated by taking the square root of Simpson's diversity index across productive rearrangements. TCRdb retrieved this table from immuneACCESS and kept in-frame rearrangements only. Not all clones are present; in checked studies, unresolved V genes account for under half, and no reason is known for the remainder. The DNA gave D and trimming, while V, J and clone size come from that table. The sample has more than 200,000 clones on record, approximately 88% of them singletons. The ten most abundant clones make up around 0.7% of the sample.

Each collaborating institution followed its own protocols to collect whole blood in K2EDTA tubes. For TCRbeta analysis, collaborator samples were shipped as frozen whole blood, as isolated PBMCs, or as DNA extracted from either sample type. Comments on this clone: Its antigen is currently not known. No much larger clone exists at a distance of one base, and base qualities are not known.

The sequenced sample consisted of peripheral blood. This TCR came from a human donor in a cohort sampled during active COVID-19. Recombination linked TRBV28 to TRBJ2-4, and the D gene may be TRBD2, 6 bases matching. DNA sequence: TGTGCCAGCAGTCCCCCAACGGCGGGGAAAAACATTCAGTACTTC. Its protein product is CASSPPTAGKNIQYF. The full variable domain, completed from the reference TRBV28 and TRBJ2-4 proteins outside the CDR3, reads DVKVTQSSRYLVKRTGEKVFLECVQDMDHENMFWYRQDPGLGLRLIYFSYDVKMKEKGDIPEGYSVSREKKERFSLILESASTNQTSMYLCASSPPTAGKNIQYFGAGTRLSVL.